This T cell receptor (beta chain) was profiled in a study of cytomegalovirus exposure and HLA in healthy donors (dated by TCRdb to the late 2010s). Regarding the complete study: According to an earlier analysis of several hundred of the donors, about 179 million T cells yielded over 100 million unique TCR beta sequences and about 280 Gb of sequence data. An early release that covered about 600 HLA-typed donors contained 300 to 350 gigabases of sequencing data and 70 million to 100 million unique TCR sequences. The T cell repertoires of about 700 subjects were profiled by immunosequencing and related to cytomegalovirus serostatus. To study patterns of TCR occurrence, a later analysis re-analyzed previously published TCR beta repertoires from 550 to 800 donors and added high-resolution HLA genotyping. Donor age, sex, ethnicity and CMV serostatus were collected together with the repertoire data. The number of typed donors differed by locus: roughly 620-640 for A, B, C, DRB1 and DQB1; 500 to 550 for DQA1; roughly 600 for DPA1; and around 450 for DPB1. On average, around 240,000 unique TCR beta nucleotide sequences were sequenced per donor among a few hundred genotyped donors of the cohort, with roughly a sixth of those sequences being non-productive. In addition to the first cohort of about 650 subjects, a separate validation cohort of 120 different subjects was used. The later analysis used no new phenotypic data to find candidate immune exposures, relying instead on TCR beta sequences and their occurrence across donors. Of the 398 genotyped donors, roughly 85% fell in the genetic ancestry cluster associated with self-reported Caucasian donors. All discovery cohort repertoires had been generated using a single sequencing platform. An earlier analysis of around 640 of the donors used high-throughput TCR beta sequencing to judge whether each TCR beta V gene segment behaved as functional or pseudogenic. The study aimed to test whether cataloging public T cell receptors could reveal signatures of past pathogen exposure. Class I and class II HLA loci were covered by the typing at four-digit resolution. Genome-wide SNP genotypes for about 65% of the roughly 670 donors were used in a later genetic analysis, which treated that subset as a discovery cohort. The study combined high-throughput TCR immunosequencing, statistical association of individual TCRs with disease status, and machine learning to predict cytomegalovirus infection status. A few DR-DQ haplotypes were handled as single units for association and clustering because linkage in the cohort was strong. Points the paper makes about the study in general: CMV serostatus was the only immune exposure information available for the cohort. Three of the identified cytomegalovirus-associated TCR beta chains were confirmed in vitro to be specific for cytomegalovirus antigens. HLA typing was unavailable for some donors at each locus, so association tests used only the typed subset. Assigning TCR associations to individual alleles was difficult when HLA alleles, especially DR and DQ, strongly co-occurred. According to the authors, the approach could potentially be generalized to other disease states and immunological phenotypes. An association between a missense DCLRE1C variant and V-gene and J-gene trimming of TCR beta chains was found in a later genetic analysis and replicated in an independent cohort. A later analysis reported that several top co-occurrence clusters appeared linked to parvovirus B19, influenza, CMV and Epstein-Barr virus. The cohort was sequenced for TCR beta chains only, and without alpha or paired-chain data the features that could be detected were limited. The classifier was reported to diagnose cytomegalovirus status with high specificity and sensitivity in both the original and validation cohorts. A cluster of highly shared sequence variants was judged likely to represent a technical artifact of the sequencing pipeline. In the study, some 160 TCR beta chains were listed as associated with cytomegalovirus. An earlier analysis of approximately 570 of the donors showed that most TCR beta V segments appeared in productive rearrangements either about 87% or about 30% of the time, which broadly matched IMGT annotations. According to a later analysis, most CMV-associated TCR beta chains appeared to be HLA-restricted, and the HLA associations seemed to be driven largely by CMV exposure. A further reported finding was that TCR beta sequences accurately predicted the HLA-A and HLA-B alleles for most subjects in the first cohort. In a later genetic analysis, fewer N-insertions in productive TCRs were reported among donors in an Asian-associated ancestry cluster than the roughly 700-donor mean. Because counts were too low, roughly 18 rarely observed V segments, including chromosome 9 orphons, were left out of the earlier analysis of roughly 600 of the donors. In a later analysis, HLA-associated TCR beta chains showed more clonal expansion and lower generation probabilities than non-associated chains that were equally common. In a later analysis, TCR association rates were found to vary across HLA loci, with the most associated TCRs seen for DRB1 alleles and the fewest for HLA-C alleles. Most TCR sequences were observed very rarely across donors, whereas some public TCRs were present in many individuals. Because the 87-base-pair reads could not distinguish some IMGT-functional V segments, including TRBV6-2 and TRBV6-3, those segments were excluded. At a false discovery rate of 0.05, a later analysis linked about 16,000 TCR beta sequences to specific HLA alleles. Sequencing depth was assumed to be roughly uniform across donors in the presence/absence analyses, though that assumption may not hold. Linkage disequilibrium might explain the correlated functional status among segregating V segments, but an unknown experimental factor could not be ruled out.

Concerning this clone: Its target antigen remains unknown. Base qualities are not at hand, and no much larger clone is one base apart.

Library preparation was by the immunoSEQ multiplex PCR assay. For the multiplex PCR, a mixture combining 60 forward primers for TCR Vbeta segments and 13 reverse primers for TCR Jbeta segments was used. A multiplex PCR assay on genomic DNA amplified the CDR3 region of rearranged TCR beta genes. The Illumina HiSeq System was used to sequence the amplified TCR beta libraries as 87-base-pair reads. Processing in the source paper ran as follows. A later analysis tallied roughly 76 million unique TCR beta chains across the 666 repertoires, and around 12 million of those chains were shared by two or more donors. To remove PCR and sequencing errors, raw reads were error-corrected and collapsed into unique sequences using a nearest-neighbor algorithm that merged closely related sequences. CDR3 sequences were aligned to IMGT reference sequences to assign V, D and J gene segments. For a sequence to be retained, a match of at least six nucleotides to both a V gene segment and a J gene segment was required. A rearrangement counted as productive if the CDR3 had no stop codons and remained in frame with V and J, and every other rearrangement counted as non-productive. Following IMGT convention, CDR3 was defined as the stretch from the second conserved V-encoded cysteine up to the conserved J-encoded phenylalanine. The earlier analysis of 550 to 650 of the donors excluded any sequence lacking an unambiguous match to a single V gene segment. In an earlier analysis of some 590 of the donors, V segments were called functional above 56.7% productive rearrangements and were called segregating when the between-donor standard deviation exceeded 5%. A statistical classification framework was built for diagnosing cytomegalovirus status from the catalog of TCR beta chain sequences. A later analysis assigned V and J genes by comparing TCR nucleotide sequences with IMGT/GENE-DB human TR gene sequences. In a later analysis, CDR3 sequences and most-parsimonious VDJ recombination scenarios were assigned using the TCRdist pipeline. In a later analysis, each TCR beta chain was defined by its CDR3 amino acid sequence together with its V-gene family, and reads lacking a unique V-gene family were excluded. A later analysis removed several hundred highly shared, low-generation-probability nucleotide sequences to deal with suspected cross-contamination and a sequencing artifact. In a later analysis, a clonal expansion index for each public chain was calculated from normalized within-repertoire ranks of inferred template counts. In a later analysis, generation probabilities were computed using a VDJ recombination model fitted to out-of-frame rearrangements, and the results were checked against IGoR. In a later analysis, TCR-TCR, TCR-HLA and TCR-CMV co-occurrence was scored with hypergeometric tests, and a repertoire-size bias correction was applied to TCR pairs. In a later analysis, false discovery rates were estimated by permuting HLA or CMV assignments 20 times. In a later analysis, co-occurring TCRs were grouped using DBSCAN, and TCRdist sequence similarity was added for clustering within HLA-allele-positive subsets. For co-occurrence clustering, repertoires with fewer than 30,000 or more than 120,000 public chains were excluded, along with roughly five repertoires with anomalous nucleotide sharing. The table was pulled from immuneACCESS by TCRdb, which kept in-frame rearrangements only. Such tables lose some clones; where checked, under half of the loss comes from unresolved V genes, and the rest has no known cause. V, J and clone size are taken as reported in that table, and D and trimming were inferred from the DNA itself. The sample table holds 95,000 to 100,000 clones, of which approximately 85% were seen once. The ten largest clones add up to around 3.6% of the sample.

The germline V gene encodes CDR1 SGDLS and CDR2 YYNGEE. The cysteine opens and the phenylalanine closes a CDR3 of 13 amino acids. The CDR3 DNA has 39 bases and is translated from base 1. V is pared back by 4 bases and J by 2 bases, with 7 bases lying between the germline termini. The cohort was made up of under 800 healthy bone marrow donors. At the time of sampling, every cohort member was nominally healthy, though immune exposures that went unrecorded were likely present. The donor was CMV seronegative and belonged to the group of 350 to 400 seronegative cohort members. Each donor provided a peripheral blood sample, and peripheral blood mononuclear cells were used for TCR beta sequencing. Genomic DNA was extracted from the blood cell samples with the Qiagen DNeasy Blood Extraction Kit.

The source material was PBMCs. This receptor chain uses TRBV9 and TRBJ1-5, with the D gene too uncertain to name. This TCR derives from a man aged 30 to 45 in good health and CMV-seronegative. In nucleotide form, the sequence is TGTGCCAGCAGCTCGCGGGGCAATCAGCCCCAGCATTTT. Its coded protein is CASSSRGNQPQHF.